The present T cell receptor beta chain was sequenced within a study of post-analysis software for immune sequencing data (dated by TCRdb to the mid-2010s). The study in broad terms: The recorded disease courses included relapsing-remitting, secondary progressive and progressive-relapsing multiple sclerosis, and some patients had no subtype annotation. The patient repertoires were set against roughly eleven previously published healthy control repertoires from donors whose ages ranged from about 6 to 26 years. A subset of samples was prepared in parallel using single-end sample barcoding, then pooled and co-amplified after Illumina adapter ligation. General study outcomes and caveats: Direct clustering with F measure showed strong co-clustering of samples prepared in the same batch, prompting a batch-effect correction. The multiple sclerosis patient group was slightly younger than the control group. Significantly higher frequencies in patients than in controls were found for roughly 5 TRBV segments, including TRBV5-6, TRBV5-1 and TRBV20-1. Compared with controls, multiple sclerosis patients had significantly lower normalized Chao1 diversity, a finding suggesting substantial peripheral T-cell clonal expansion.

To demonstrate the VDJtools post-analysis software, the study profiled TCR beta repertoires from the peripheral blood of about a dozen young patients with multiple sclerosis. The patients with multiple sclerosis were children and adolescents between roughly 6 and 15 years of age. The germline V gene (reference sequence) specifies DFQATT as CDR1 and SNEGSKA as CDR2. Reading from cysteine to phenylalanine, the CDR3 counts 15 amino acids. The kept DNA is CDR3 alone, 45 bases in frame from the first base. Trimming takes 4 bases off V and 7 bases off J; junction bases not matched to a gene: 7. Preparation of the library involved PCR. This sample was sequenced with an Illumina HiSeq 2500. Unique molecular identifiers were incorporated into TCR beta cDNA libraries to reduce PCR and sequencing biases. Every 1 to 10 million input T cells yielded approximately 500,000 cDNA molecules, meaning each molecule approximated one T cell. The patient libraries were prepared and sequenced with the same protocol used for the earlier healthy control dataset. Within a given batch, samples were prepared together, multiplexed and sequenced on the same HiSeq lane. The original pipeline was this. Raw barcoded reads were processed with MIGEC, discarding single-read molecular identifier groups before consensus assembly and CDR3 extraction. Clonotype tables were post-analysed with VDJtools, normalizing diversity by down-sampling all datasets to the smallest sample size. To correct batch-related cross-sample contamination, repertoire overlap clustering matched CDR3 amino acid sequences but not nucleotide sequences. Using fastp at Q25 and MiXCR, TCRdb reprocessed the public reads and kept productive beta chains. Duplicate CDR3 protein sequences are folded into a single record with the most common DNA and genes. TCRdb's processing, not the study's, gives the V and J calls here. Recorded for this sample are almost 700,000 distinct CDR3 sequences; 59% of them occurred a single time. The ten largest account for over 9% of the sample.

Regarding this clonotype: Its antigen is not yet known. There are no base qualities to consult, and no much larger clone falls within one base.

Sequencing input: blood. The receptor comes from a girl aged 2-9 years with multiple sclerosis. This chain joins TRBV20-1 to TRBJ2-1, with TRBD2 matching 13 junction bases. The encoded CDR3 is CSATRLAGGRNEQFF. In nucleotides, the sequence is TGCAGTGCTACCCGACTAGCGGGGGGCCGGAATGAGCAGTTCTTC.